The entry below gives a single T cell receptor (beta chain) sequence along with its context. Repertoires were generated with immunoSEQ multiplex PCR, while TCRdb's copy carries only in-frame clones and drops some. Of approximately 140,000 clones in the sample, less than 85% were seen once. This entry is derived from a study of blood T cell repertoires in COVID-19. V lost 3 bases, J lost 4 bases, and 4 bases stayed unmatched. The CDR3 length is 14 residues. Germline-derived CDR1 and CDR2 are LGHDT and YNNKEL (reference sequence). Material for sequencing was peripheral blood. The chain joins TRBV3-1 (or the pseudogene TRBV3-2) to TRBJ1-2, with 8 bases fitting TRBD1. This TCR was recovered from a woman older than 75 with acute or convalescent COVID-19. CDR3 protein: CASSQVRGLYGYTF. CDR3 sequence (DNA): TGTGCCAGCAGCCAGGTCAGGGGGCTCTATGGCTACACCTTC.